Each of the 18 T cell receptor beta chains below was sequenced from the same sample in a study of response to subunit inactivated influenza vaccine. TCRdb re-called the RT-PCR reads through MiXCR, storing one row per CDR3 protein. The sample carries 700,000 to 900,000 distinct CDR3 sequences, 21% recorded once. The material was PBMCs from blood, obtained roughly 5 days after vaccination. These TCRs come from a man over 45 who received an inactivated influenza vaccine.

This clonotype was observed a few times. This chain uses TRBV7-9 with TRBJ2-5; D not resolved. Per germline, CDR1 SEHNR and CDR2 FQNEAQ (reference sequence). The V end lost 2 bases, the J end lost 1 base, and 8 bases lay between the germline ends. The CDR3 is made up of 14 amino acids. CDR3: CASSLPVIQETQYF. In DNA, the CDR3 is TGTGCCAGCAGCTTACCTGTAATCCAAGAGACCCAGTACTTC. The full variable domain, completed using reference TRBV7-9 and TRBJ2-5, is DTGVSQNPRHKITKRGQNVTFRCDPISEHNRLYWYRQTLGQGPEFLTYFQNEAQLEKSRLLSDRFSAERPKGSFSTLEIQRTEQGDSAMYLCASSLPVIQETQYFGPGTRLLVL.

The chain carries TRBV7-2 and TRBJ1-5, with D unclear. The germline CDR1 and CDR2 sequences are SGHTA and FQGNSA. This CDR3 spans 13 amino acids. V gave up 1 base and J gave up 7 bases, with 8 bases separating them. DNA of the CDR3: TGTGCCAGCAGCTTAGTTGGGGTACAGCCCCAGCATTTT. It translates to CASSLVGVQPQHF.

This clonotype occurred many times. The chain couples TRBV29-1 to TRBJ2-1, with 8 bases matching TRBD1. The V and J ends lost 3 bases and 2 bases, in that order; junction bases with no gene match: 12. Germline V gene lookup returns CDR1 SQVTM and CDR2 ANQGSEA. This CDR3 contains 17 residues. The CDR3 loop reads CSVDNFILRGPYNEQFF. The CDR3 DNA sequence: TGCAGCGTTGACAACTTTATTCTCAGGGGGCCCTACAATGAGCAGTTCTTC.

This clonotype was observed many times. The V gene is TRBV9, the J gene TRBJ2-3; 7 bases are a match to TRBD2. After removal of 0 bases from V and 2 bases from J, the junction contained 3 bases not matched to a gene. This CDR3 is built from 15 residues. Germline V gene lookup returns CDR1 SGDLS and CDR2 YYNGEE. CDR3 loop: CASSVGGDYTDTQYF. The CDR3 region has the DNA TGTGCCAGCAGCGTAGGCGGGGACTACACAGATACGCAGTATTTT.

V gene TRBV4-3 combines with J gene TRBJ2-2; TRBD2 might be the D (6 bases). Germline V gene lookup returns CDR1 LGHNA and CDR2 YSLEER. This CDR3 region has 17 residues. The V and J ends lost 4 bases and 3 bases respectively, with 18 bases between them. CDR3: CASSPRPSEPHTGELFF. The DNA of the CDR3 is TGCGCCAGCAGCCCCCGTCCTAGCGAGCCACACACCGGGGAGCTGTTTTTT.

The CDR3 loop reads CASSVGIAGAGSDTQYF. For the CDR3, the DNA is TGTGCCAGCAGCGTAGGAATAGCGGGAGCCGGATCAGATACGCAGTATTTT. The genes are TRBV9 and TRBJ2-3; 9 positions match TRBD2. With V trimmed by 0 bases and J by 4 bases, 9 bases remained unmatched. Per the germline V gene, CDR1 is SGDLS and CDR2 is YYNGEE. The CDR3 is made up of 17 amino acids.

The chain is built from TRBV12-3 or TRBV12-4 and TRBJ2-7, with D hard to call. Trimming took off 6 bases at V and 1 base at J, with 16 bases between the two ends. The CDR3 length is 15 residues. The CDR3 nucleotides are TGTGCCAGCAGCCTCCAGGCACAACGATCCTACGAGCAGTACTTC. Translating gives CASSLQAQRSYEQYF.

At least ten counts were recorded for this clonotype. The junction departs from germline at one end; a sequencing error may be responsible. The DNA of the CDR3 is TGCGCCAGCAGCTTGGCCCCGGGGGAGCTGTTTTTT. This translates into CASSLAPGELFF. The J gene is TRBJ2-2, the V gene TRBV12-3 or TRBV12-4; D not resolved. The CDR3 has 12 amino acids.

This clonotype was detected only a few times. This chain links TRBV12-3 or TRBV12-4 with TRBJ2-7; D tentatively reads TRBD1 or TRBD2 (5 bases each). The CDR3 has 15 residues. The V and J ends lost 3 bases and 7 bases respectively, with 19 bases between them. CDR3 in DNA: TGTGCCAGCAGTTTGTCCTCCGGGGCCTTCAAAGAGCAGTACTTC. Encoded protein: CASSLSSGAFKEQYF.

V is TRBV10-3 and J is TRBJ2-1; 8 nucleotides align to TRBD2. The J segment lost 7 bases and the V segment lost 3 bases, leaving 11 bases of the junction unmatched. Germline lookup yields CDR1 ENHRY and CDR2 SYGVKD. This CDR3 comprises 16 residues. This CDR3 reads CAISDPGRGLQNEQFF. The CDR3 DNA sequence: TGTGCCATCAGTGATCCCGGGAGGGGACTCCAGAATGAGCAGTTCTTC.

This clonotype was recorded a few times. CDR3 bases: TGTGCCACCAGCAGACTTCGGACAGGCCCAGACTACGAGCAGTACTTC. Protein sequence: CATSRLRTGPDYEQYF. The rearrangement links TRBV15 to TRBJ2-7, with 7 bases matching TRBD1. From germline, CDR1 is LNHNV and CDR2 YYDKDF (reference sequence). CDR3 length: 16 amino acids. The V and J ends lost 2 bases and 3 bases, in that order; junction bases with no gene match: 10. The whole variable domain, filled in from reference TRBV15 and TRBJ2-7, reads DAMVIQNPRYQVTQFGKPVTLSCSQTLNHNVMYWYQQKSSQAPKLLFHYYDKDFNNEADTPDNFQSRRPNTSFCFLDIRSPGLGDTAMYLCATSRLRTGPDYEQYFGPGTRLTVT.

This chain joins TRBV5-1 and TRBJ2-2; the D gene is possibly TRBD2 (6 bases). This CDR3 has 13 residues. The germline CDR1 and CDR2 sequences are SGHRS and YFSETQ. With 7 bases removed from V and 5 bases from J, the gap between germline ends came to 12 bases. The CDR3 sequence: CASFAGRTGELFF. The CDR3 bases are TGCGCCAGCTTCGCGGGGCGGACCGGGGAGCTGTTTTTT.

The J gene is TRBJ2-1, the V gene TRBV20-1, with D uncertain. CDR1 and CDR2 (germline): DFQATT, SNEGSKA (reference sequence). Trimming took 1 base from V and 0 from J, leaving 10 bases between them. This CDR3 is built from 15 residues. CDR3 nucleotides: TGCAGTGCTAGAGGCGCGGCGGCCTCCTACAATGAGCAGTTCTTC. It specifies CSARGAAASYNEQFF.

V gene TRBV6-2 or TRBV6-3 combines with J gene TRBJ1-5, with 8 bases that match TRBD1. Germline loops: CDR1 MNHEY, CDR2 SVGEGT. This CDR3 comprises 14 residues. Losses at the gene ends were 5 bases for V and 6 bases for J; bases not matched to a gene: 6. For the CDR3, the DNA is TGTGCCAGCAGTCACGACAGGGGTGGTCAGCCCCAGCATTTT. Its translation is CASSHDRGGQPQHF.

This clonotype was seen more than once but under ten times. The chain links TRBV7-8 to TRBJ2-7; D unclear. This CDR3 contains 13 residues. Trimming left V 2 bases short and J 1 base short, with 6 bases between. In germline, CDR1 is SGHVS, CDR2 FQNEAQ. For the CDR3, the DNA is TGTGCCAGCAGCTTATTGGCTTCCTACGAGCAGTACTTC. It encodes CASSLLASYEQYF.

This clonotype was seen only a few times. The chain employs TRBV6-5 and TRBJ1-6; D is unresolved. Germline CDR1 MNHEY, CDR2 SVGAGI. The germline V and J ends were trimmed by 1 base and 8 bases, with 6 bases remaining between them. The CDR3 spans 13 residues. As DNA, the CDR3 is TGTGCCAGCAGTTACTTCACCGATTCACCCCTCCACTTT. This codes for CASSYFTDSPLHF.

This clonotype was recorded many times. The V call is TRBV6-1, the J call TRBJ1-6; D not resolved. There are 15 residues in the CDR3. V was clipped by 5 bases and J by 7 bases, with 15 bases between them. The germline V gene encodes CDR1 MNHNS and CDR2 SASEGT. This CDR3 is CASSPTSPMNSPLHF. The DNA of the CDR3 is TGTGCCAGCAGTCCAACATCTCCGATGAATTCACCCCTCCACTTT.

The CDR3 DNA reads TGTGCCAGCAGCCCACTTGTTGGGATACACTACAATGAGCAGTTCTTC. Translating gives CASSPLVGIHYNEQFF. The rearrangement uses TRBV7-3 and TRBJ2-1; D unresolved. The length of the CDR3 is 16 residues. Per the germline V gene, CDR1 is SGHTA and CDR2 is FQGTGA. Trimming left V 5 bases short and J 3 bases short, with 17 bases between.